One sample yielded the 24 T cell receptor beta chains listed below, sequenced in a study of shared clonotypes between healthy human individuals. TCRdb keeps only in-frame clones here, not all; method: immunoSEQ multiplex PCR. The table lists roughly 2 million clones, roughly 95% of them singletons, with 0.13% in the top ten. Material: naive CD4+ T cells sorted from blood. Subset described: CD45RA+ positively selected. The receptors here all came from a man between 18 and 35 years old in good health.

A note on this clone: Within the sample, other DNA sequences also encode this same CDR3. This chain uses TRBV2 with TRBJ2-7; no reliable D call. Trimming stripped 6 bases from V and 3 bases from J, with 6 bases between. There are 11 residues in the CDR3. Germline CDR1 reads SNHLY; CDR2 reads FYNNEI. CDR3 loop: CASSAVYEQYF. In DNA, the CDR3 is TGTGCCAGCAGCGCCGTCTACGAGCAGTACTTC.

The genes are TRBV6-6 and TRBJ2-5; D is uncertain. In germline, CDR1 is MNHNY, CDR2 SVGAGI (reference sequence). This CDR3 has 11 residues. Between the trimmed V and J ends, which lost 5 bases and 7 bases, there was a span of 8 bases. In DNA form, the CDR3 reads TGTGCCAGCAGTCCGCCGGGGACCCAGTACTTC. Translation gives CASSPPGTQYF.

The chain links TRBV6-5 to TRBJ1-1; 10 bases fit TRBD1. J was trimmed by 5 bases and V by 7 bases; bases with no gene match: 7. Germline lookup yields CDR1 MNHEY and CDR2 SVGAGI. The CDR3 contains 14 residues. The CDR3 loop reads CASTRGTGETEAFF. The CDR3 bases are TGTGCCAGCACTCGGGGGACAGGGGAGACTGAAGCTTTCTTT.

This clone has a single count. As DNA, the CDR3 is TGTGCCACCGCAAGACAGTCGCAAGAGACCCAGTACTTC. It specifies CATARQSQETQYF. The chain has TRBV10-3 and TRBJ2-5, with D possibly being TRBD1 (5 bases). The V end was cut by 10 bases, the J end by 2 bases, with 14 bases between. There are 13 residues in the CDR3. CDR1 and CDR2 from the germline V gene are ENHRY and SYGVKD.

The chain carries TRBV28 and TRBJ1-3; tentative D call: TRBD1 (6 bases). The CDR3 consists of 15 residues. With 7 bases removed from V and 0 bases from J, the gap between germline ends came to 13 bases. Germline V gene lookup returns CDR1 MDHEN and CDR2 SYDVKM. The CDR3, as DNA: TGTGCCAGCATCTTAACAGGGAGCTCTGGAAACACCATATATTTT. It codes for CASILTGSSGNTIYF.

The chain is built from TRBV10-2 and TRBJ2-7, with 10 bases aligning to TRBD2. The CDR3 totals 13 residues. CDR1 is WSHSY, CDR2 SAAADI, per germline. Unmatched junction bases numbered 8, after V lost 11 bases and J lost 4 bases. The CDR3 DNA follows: TGCGCCGGGAGCGGGGGGGAAACATACGAGCAGTACTTC. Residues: CAGSGGETYEQYF.

The CDR3 sequence: CASSARAVMNTEAFF. The CDR3 DNA sequence: TGTGCCAGCAGCGCCCGCGCGGTCATGAACACTGAAGCTTTCTTT. The rearrangement links TRBV6-5 to TRBJ1-1; D uncertain. Trimming took 6 bases from V and 0 from J, leaving 14 bases between them. Germline CDR1 MNHEY, CDR2 SVGAGI. This CDR3 region has 15 residues.

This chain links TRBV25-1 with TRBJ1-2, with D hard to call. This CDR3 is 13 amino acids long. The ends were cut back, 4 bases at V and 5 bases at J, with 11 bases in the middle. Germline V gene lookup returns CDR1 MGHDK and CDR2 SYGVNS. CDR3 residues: CASSGGQEYGYTF. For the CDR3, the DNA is TGTGCCAGCAGTGGCGGGCAAGAATATGGCTACACCTTC.

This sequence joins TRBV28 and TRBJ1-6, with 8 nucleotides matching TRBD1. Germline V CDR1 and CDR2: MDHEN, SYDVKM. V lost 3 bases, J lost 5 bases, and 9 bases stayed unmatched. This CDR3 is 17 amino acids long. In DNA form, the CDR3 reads TGTGCCAGCAGTTTGGGGGCAGGGGGCGCCAATAATTCACCCCTCCACTTT. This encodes CASSLGAGGANNSPLHF.

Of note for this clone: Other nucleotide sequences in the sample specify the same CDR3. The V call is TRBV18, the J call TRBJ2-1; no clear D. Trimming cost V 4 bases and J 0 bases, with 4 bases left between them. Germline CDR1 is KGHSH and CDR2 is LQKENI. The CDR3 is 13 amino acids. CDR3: CASSLSSYNEQFF. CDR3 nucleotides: TGTGCCAGCTCACTAAGCTCCTACAATGAGCAGTTCTTC.

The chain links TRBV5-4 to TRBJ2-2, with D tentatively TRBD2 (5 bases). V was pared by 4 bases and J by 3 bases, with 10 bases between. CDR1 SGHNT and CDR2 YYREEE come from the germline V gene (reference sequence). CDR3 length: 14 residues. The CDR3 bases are TGTGCCAGCAGCGGGGAGATGGACACCGGGGAGCTGTTTTTT. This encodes CASSGEMDTGELFF.

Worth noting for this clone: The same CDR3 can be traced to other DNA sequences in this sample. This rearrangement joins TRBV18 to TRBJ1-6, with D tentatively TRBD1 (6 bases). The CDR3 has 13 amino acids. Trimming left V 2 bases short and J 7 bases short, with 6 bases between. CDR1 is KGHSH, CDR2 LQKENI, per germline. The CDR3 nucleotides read TGTGCCAGCTCACCAGGACAGAATTCACCCCTCCACTTT. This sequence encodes CASSPGQNSPLHF. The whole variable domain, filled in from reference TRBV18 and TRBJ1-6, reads NAGVMQNPRHLVRRRGQEARLRCSPMKGHSHVYWYRQLPEEGLKFMVYLQKENIIDESGMPKERFSAEFPKEGPSILRIQQVVRGDSAAYFCASSPGQNSPLHFGNGTRLTVT.

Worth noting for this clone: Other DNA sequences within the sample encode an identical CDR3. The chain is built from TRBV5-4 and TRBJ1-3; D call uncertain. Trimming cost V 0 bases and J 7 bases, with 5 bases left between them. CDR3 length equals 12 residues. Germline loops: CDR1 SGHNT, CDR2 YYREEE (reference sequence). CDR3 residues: CASSLAGNTIYF. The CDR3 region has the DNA TGTGCCAGCAGCTTGGCCGGGAACACCATATATTTT.

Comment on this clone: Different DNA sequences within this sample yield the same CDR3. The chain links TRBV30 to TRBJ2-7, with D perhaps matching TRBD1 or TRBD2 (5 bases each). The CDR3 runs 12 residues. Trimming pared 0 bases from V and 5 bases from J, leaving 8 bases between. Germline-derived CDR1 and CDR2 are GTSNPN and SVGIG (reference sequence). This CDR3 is CAWSVLGDEQYF. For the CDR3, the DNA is TGTGCCTGGAGTGTACTGGGGGACGAGCAGTACTTC.

The CDR3 bases are TGTGCCAGCAACGGACAGGGTAGGAATCAGCCCCAGCATTTT. Translated, it gives CASNGQGRNQPQHF. The chain carries TRBV2 and TRBJ1-5; 8 bases are shared with TRBD1. CDR1 SNHLY and CDR2 FYNNEI come from the germline V gene. The CDR3 runs 14 residues. The junction had 6 bases not matched to a gene; V was cut back by 7 bases and J by 4 bases.

The CDR3 coding sequence is TGTGCCAGCAGATTCAGACAGGCCTACGAGCAGTACTTC. Translated, it gives CASRFRQAYEQYF. The chain employs TRBV28 and TRBJ2-7; TRBD1 might be the D (6 bases). Germline assignment: CDR1 MDHEN and CDR2 SYDVKM. There are 13 residues in the CDR3. With 6 bases removed from V and 2 bases from J, the gap between germline ends came to 11 bases.

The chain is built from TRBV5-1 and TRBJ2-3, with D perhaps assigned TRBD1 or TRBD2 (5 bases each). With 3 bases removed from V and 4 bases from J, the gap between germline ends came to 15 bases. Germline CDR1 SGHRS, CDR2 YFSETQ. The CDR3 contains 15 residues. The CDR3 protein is CASSSGGVGSDTQYF. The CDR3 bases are TGCGCCAGCAGCTCTGGGGGAGTGGGTTCAGATACGCAGTATTTT.

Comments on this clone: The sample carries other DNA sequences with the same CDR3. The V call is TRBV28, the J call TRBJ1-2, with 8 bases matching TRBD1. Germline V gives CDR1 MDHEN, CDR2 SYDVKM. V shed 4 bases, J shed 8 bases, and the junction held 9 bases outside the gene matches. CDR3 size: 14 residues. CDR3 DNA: TGTGCCAGCAGTTCCCCCGGACAGGGCGGGGGCTACACCTTC. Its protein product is CASSSPGQGGGYTF.

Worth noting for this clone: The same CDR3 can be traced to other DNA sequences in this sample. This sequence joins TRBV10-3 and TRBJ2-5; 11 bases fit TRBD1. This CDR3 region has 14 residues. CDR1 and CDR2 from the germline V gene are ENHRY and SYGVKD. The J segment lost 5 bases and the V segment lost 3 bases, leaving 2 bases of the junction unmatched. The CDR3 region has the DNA TGTGCCATCAGTGACGGGACAGGGGGGGAGACCCAGTACTTC. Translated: CAISDGTGGETQYF.

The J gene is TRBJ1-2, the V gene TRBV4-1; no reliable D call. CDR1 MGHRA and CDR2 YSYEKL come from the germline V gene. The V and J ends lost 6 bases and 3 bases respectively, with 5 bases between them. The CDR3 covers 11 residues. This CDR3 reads CASRGDYGYTF. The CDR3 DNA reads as TGCGCCAGCAGAGGAGACTATGGCTACACCTTC.

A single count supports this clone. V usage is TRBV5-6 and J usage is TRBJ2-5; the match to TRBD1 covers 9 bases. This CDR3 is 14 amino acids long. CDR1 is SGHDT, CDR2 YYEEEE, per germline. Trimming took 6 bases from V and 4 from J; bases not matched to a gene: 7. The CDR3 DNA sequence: TGTGCCAGCATCGGACAGGGGATTTCAGAGACCCAGTACTTC. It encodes CASIGQGISETQYF. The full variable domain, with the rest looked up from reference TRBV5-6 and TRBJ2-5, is DAGVTQSPTHLIKTRGQQVTLRCSPKSGHDTVSWYQQALGQGPQFIFQYYEEEERQRGNFPDRFSGHQFPNYSSELNVNALLLGDSALYLCASIGQGISETQYFGPGTRLLVL.

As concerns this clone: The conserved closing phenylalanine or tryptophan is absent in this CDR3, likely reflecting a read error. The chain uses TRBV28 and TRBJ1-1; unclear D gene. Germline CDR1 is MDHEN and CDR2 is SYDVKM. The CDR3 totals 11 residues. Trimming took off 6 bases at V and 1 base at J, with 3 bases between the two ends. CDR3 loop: CASRGNTEAFL. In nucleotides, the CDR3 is TGTGCCAGCAGAGGGAACACTGAAGCTTTCCTT.

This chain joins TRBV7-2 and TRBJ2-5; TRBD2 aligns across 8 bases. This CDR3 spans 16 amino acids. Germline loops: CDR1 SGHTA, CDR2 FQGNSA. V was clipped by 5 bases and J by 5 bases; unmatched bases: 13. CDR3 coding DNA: TGTGCCAGCAGCCCCCCTCCGGGACTAGGAGTGGAGACCCAGTACTTC. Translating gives CASSPPPGLGVETQYF.

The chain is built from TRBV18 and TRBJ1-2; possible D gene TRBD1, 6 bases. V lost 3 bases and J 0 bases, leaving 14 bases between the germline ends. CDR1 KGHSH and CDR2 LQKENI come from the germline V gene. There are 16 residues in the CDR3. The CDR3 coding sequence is TGTGCCAGCTCACCTTTACCGGGACACGCTAACTATGGCTACACCTTC. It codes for CASSPLPGHANYGYTF.